A selection of T cell receptor beta chains follows, all from one sample in a study of blood T cell repertoires in COVID-19. TCRdb's table, derived via immunoSEQ multiplex PCR, lists solely in-frame clones and lacks some. Of hundreds of thousands of clones detected, 65% to 85% appear once; the ten largest clones hold approximately 5.4%. The sample comprised peripheral blood. Receptor source: a man older than 75 with acute or convalescent COVID-19. Both conserved end residues are part of each CDR3. D genes are given only for firm matches. Expanded clones are given a class, and other clones once, few, many or no size at all.

V gene	D gene	clone size	J gene	CDR3 DNA	CDR3 protein
TRBV6-6	NA	NA	TRBJ1-5	TGTGCCAGCAGTTACCTACGGCGGGGGGCGCCTCCCCAGCATTTT	CASSYLRRGAPPQHF
TRBV28	NA	NA	TRBJ2-2	TGTGCCACCGCGGCCTCCACCGGGGAGCTGTTTTTT	CATAASTGELFF
TRBV2	TRBD2	NA	TRBJ2-7	TGTGCCACCCTTGAGCGGGGGACCTCCTACGAGCAGTACTTC	CATLERGTSYEQYF
TRBV18	NA	NA	TRBJ1-6	TGTGCCAGCTCACCAGTCGCGGCCCTTAATAATTCACCCCTCCACTTT	CASSPVAALNNSPLHF
TRBV5-4	NA	NA	TRBJ2-2	TGTGCCAGCAGCTTGGATGGGGGCGCGACCGGGGAGCTGTTTTTT	CASSLDGGATGELFF
TRBV24-1	TRBD2	NA	TRBJ2-5	TGTGCCACCAGTGATTTTACTAGCGGAGAAGAGACCCAGTACTTC	CATSDFTSGEETQYF
TRBV3-1/TRBV3-2	TRBD2	NA	TRBJ2-5	TGTGCCAGCAGAAGACTAGCGGCTCAAGAGACCCAGTACTTC	CASRRLAAQETQYF
TRBV3-1/TRBV3-2	TRBD1	NA	TRBJ2-6	TGTGCCAGCAGCCTCCGGGGGACAGGGGGCTCTGGGGCCAACGTCCTGACTTTC	CASSLRGTGGSGANVLTF
TRBV28	TRBD2	once	TRBJ2-1	TGTGCCAGCAGTCCCCAGGCGGGGGGCACCAATGAGCAGTTCTTC	CASSPQAGGTNEQFF
TRBV7-2	TRBD2	NA	TRBJ2-6	TGTGCCAGCAGCTTAACGCGGGAGAGTCTGAGCTCTGGGGCCAACGTCCTGACTTTC	CASSLTRESLSSGANVLTF
TRBV6-5	TRBD1	NA	TRBJ2-7	TGTGCCAGCAGTCAAATGTCCGGGACAGCCCACGAGCAGTACTTC	CASSQMSGTAHEQYF
TRBV6-5	NA	once	TRBJ1-1	TGTGCCAGCACCCGGGGGACGTACAACACTGAAGCTTTCTTT	CASTRGTYNTEAFF
TRBV4-1	NA	NA	TRBJ2-3	TGCGCCAGCAGCCAAGCCCCCCTAGCGCCCGTGGGTACAGATACGCAGTATTTT	CASSQAPLAPVGTDTQYF
TRBV30	NA	NA	TRBJ2-2	TGTGCCTGGAGCCTCAGGGGAAGTCGGTTTAATTATGTCGGGGAGCTGTTTTTT	CAWSLRGSRFNYVGELFF
TRBV28	NA	once	TRBJ1-2	TGTGCCAGCAATAATCAACTAGTGGGCGGGGGCTACACCTTC	CASNNQLVGGGYTF
TRBV6-5	NA	NA	TRBJ2-7	TGTGCCAGCAGTTACACGCGGGGCTCCTACGAGCAGTACTTC	CASSYTRGSYEQYF
TRBV7-2	TRBD1	NA	TRBJ1-1	TGTGCCAGCAGCACGGGACAGGGAAGCGGCGAAGCTTTCTTT	CASSTGQGSGEAFF
TRBV7-9	TRBD1	NA	TRBJ2-7	TGTGCCAGCAGCTCCTTCGGGACAGGGGAATACGAGCAGTACTTC	CASSSFGTGEYEQYF
TRBV5-4	TRBD2	NA	TRBJ2-7	TGTGCCAGCAGCGTTCACCGGGGGGAATCCTACGAGCAGTACTTC	CASSVHRGESYEQYF
TRBV5-1	NA	NA	TRBJ2-5	TGCGCCAGCAGCTTGTCGGGGTTTGAGACCCAGTACTTC	CASSLSGFETQYF
TRBV27	NA	NA	TRBJ1-6	TGTGCCAGCAGTTTATCCCGACAGGTTAGGTCACCCCTCCACTTT	CASSLSRQVRSPLHF
TRBV27	NA	NA	TRBJ2-3	TGTGCCAGCAGTTTATTTGGGGGGAGCACAGATACGCAGTATTTT	CASSLFGGSTDTQYF
TRBV7-8	TRBD2	NA	TRBJ2-5	TGTGCCAGCAGCCCCCACGGAGCGGGGGGAGAGACCCAGTACTTC	CASSPHGAGGETQYF
TRBV14	NA	NA	TRBJ1-5	TGTGCCAGCAGCCAACGTAATCAGCCCCAGCATTTT	CASSQRNQPQHF
TRBV9	TRBD1	NA	TRBJ1-1	TGTGCCAGCAGCGTCACAGGGGGTGACACTGAAGCTTTCTTT	CASSVTGGDTEAFF
TRBV2	TRBD1	few	TRBJ2-5	TGTGCCAGCAGAGGGGACAGGGGGCGGGAGACCCAGTACTTC	CASRGDRGRETQYF
TRBV3-1/TRBV3-2	TRBD1	NA	TRBJ1-1	TGTGCCAGCAGCCACGGGACAGGGGGCCCTATGACTGAAGCTTTCTTT	CASSHGTGGPMTEAFF
TRBV30	NA	NA	TRBJ1-5	TGTGCCTGGAGCCCCGGGGACATTGGCAATCAGCCCCAGCATTTT	CAWSPGDIGNQPQHF
TRBV10-1	NA	NA	TRBJ2-5	TGCGCCAGCAGTGAGTCAGGGCAGGGGAAGACCCAGTACTTC	CASSESGQGKTQYF
TRBV5-4	TRBD1	NA	TRBJ1-2	TGTGCCAGCAGCCTGAAGGACAGGCGCCCGGGTGGCTACACCTTC	CASSLKDRRPGGYTF
TRBV13	NA	NA	TRBJ2-3	TGTGCCAGCAGCTTGAACCCCGGCGCGGCCCGAGCCCTTGCGGACACAGATACGCAGTATTTT	CASSLNPGAARALADTDTQYF
TRBV9	NA	once	TRBJ2-2	TGTGCCAGCAGCGTAGGGATAGCAAACACCGGGGAGCTGTTTTTT	CASSVGIANTGELFF